This T cell receptor beta chain came from a study of T cells in Graves' hyperthyroidism and ophthalmopathy. Study outcomes and limitations: Blood held most thyroid clonotypes expanded above 0.001 frequency.

Germline CDR1 is KGHSH and CDR2 is LQKENI. The CDR3 extends over 15 amino acids. The trim removed 2 bases at V and 6 bases at J, leaving 5 bases unmatched. On this clonotype: The antigen remains undetermined.

There were TCR beta CDR3 regions amplified from RNA transcripts. TCR CDR3 regions were first amplified by RT-PCR with HTBI primers. One entry per CDR3 protein, called by TCRdb with MiXCR from the multiplex PCR reads. The sample consists of roughly 630,000 distinct CDR3 sequences, more than 15% of them appearing once. Graves' hyperthyroidism was deemed stable absent ophthalmopathy progression within 18 months. Clinical symptoms, serum thyroxine and TRAb, thyroid ultrasound and orbital computed tomography were used for the diagnoses. This sequence was found in a woman aged 30 to 39 with Graves' hyperthyroidism. The specimen was blood. This rearrangement joins TRBV18 to TRBJ1-3; 9 nucleotides align to TRBD1. This CDR3 reads CASSPSGQGVNTIYF. In DNA, the CDR3 is TGTGCCAGCTCACCATCGGGACAGGGCGTAAACACCATATATTTT.